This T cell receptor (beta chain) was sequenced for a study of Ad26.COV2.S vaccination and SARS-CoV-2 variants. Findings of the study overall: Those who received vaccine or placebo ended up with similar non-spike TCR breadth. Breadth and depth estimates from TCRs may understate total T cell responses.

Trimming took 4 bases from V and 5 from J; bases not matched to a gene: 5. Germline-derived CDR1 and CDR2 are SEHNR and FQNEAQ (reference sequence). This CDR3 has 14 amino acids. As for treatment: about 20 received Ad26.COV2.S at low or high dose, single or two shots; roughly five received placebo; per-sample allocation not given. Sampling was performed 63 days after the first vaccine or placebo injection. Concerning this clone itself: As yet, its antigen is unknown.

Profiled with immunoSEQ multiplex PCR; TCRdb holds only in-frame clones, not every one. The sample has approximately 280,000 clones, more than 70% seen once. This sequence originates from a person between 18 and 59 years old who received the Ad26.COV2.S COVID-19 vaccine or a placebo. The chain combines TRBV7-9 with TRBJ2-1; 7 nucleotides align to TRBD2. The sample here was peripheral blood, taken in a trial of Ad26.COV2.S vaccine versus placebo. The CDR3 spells CASSSTSENNEQFF. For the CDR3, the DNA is TGTGCCAGCAGCTCCACTAGCGAGAACAATGAGCAGTTCTTC.